This entry concerns a single TCR beta chain. Its target is not known. These data come from a study of T cell repertoires in cytomegalovirus infection. Study summary: Recently described HLA-C-restricted plus well-studied HLA-B-restricted CMV epitopes were used. Notes on the study in general: The study found HLA-C-restricted CMV-specific TCR beta clonotypes dominating the ex vivo response.

TCRdb independently ran MiXCR on the reads; one entry per CDR3 protein. The sample has tens of thousands of distinct CDR3 sequences, roughly 20% seen once. The sequence was obtained from a human donor in good health (CMV status not recorded). Some clones in this sample may be carry-over from other donors' samples. The sample consisted of CD8+ T cells from cultured PBMCs, taken from culture after CMV antigen stimulation.

CDR3 bases: TGTGCCAGCAGTTACTCGAAAGGGGGAGTCGGGGAGCTGTTTTTT. Its protein is CASSYSKGGVGELFF. The chain couples TRBV6-5 to TRBJ2-2, with TRBD1 as a possible D gene (6 bases). The CDR3 totals 15 residues. Germline V gene data show CDR1 as MNHEY and CDR2 as SVGAGI. Trimming removed 0 bases from V and 7 bases from J, with 12 bases in between.